This TCR beta chain was profiled in a study of PD-L1 blockade in urothelial cancer. About the research overall: The study started patients on atezolizumab in about 2014, giving 1,200 mg intravenously every 3 weeks.

This clone has a single count. Its antigen is currently unknown. Templates that were synthetic TCR analogs were spiked into each PCR. The repertoire was sequenced with immunoSEQ multiplex PCR; TCRdb's copy has only in-frame clones and lacks some. In the table there are some 32,000 clones, around 80% of which are singletons. General study findings and limits: Tumor-associated clones in the blood of durable-benefit patients grew more at 3 weeks.

The length of the CDR3 is 12 residues. Between the trimmed V and J ends, which lost 10 bases and 0 bases, there was a span of 10 bases. CDR1 MNHNS and CDR2 SASEGT come from the germline V gene. The receptor comes from a man aged 60 to 75 with urothelial cancer. This chain connects TRBV6-1 to TRBJ2-7; D call uncertain. The sequences come from PBMCs, collected around atezolizumab (anti-PD-L1) treatment. CDR3 loop: CAIHLPSYEQYF. In nucleotides, the CDR3 is TGTGCCATCCACTTACCCTCCTACGAGCAGTACTTC.